This TCR beta chain was obtained from a study of blood T cell repertoires in COVID-19. At the level of the study: The United States, Italy and Spain supplied acute and convalescent COVID-19 samples. PBMCs, B-cell-depleted T cells, or T cells were the source of the cDNA or gDNA that made up the material.

CDR3 size: 14 residues. Germline V lookup: CDR1 SEHNR, CDR2 FQNEAQ (reference sequence). With 5 bases removed from V and 9 bases from J, the gap between germline ends came to 14 bases. The authors' processing: For nucleated cells, counts were estimated from reference gene primer amplification. TCRdb's table, derived via immunoSEQ multiplex PCR, lists solely in-frame clones and lacks some. From that table come the V and J calls and clone size; the DNA was used to work out D and trimming. The sample holds some 47,000 clones, 84% seen once. The sequenced material came from peripheral blood. The chain employs TRBV7-9 and TRBJ1-6; D is perhaps TRBD1 (5 bases). This clonotype was obtained from a human donor in a cohort sampled during active COVID-19. The CDR3 protein is CASSPWGVGSPLHF. The CDR3 nucleotides are TGTGCCAGCAGCCCGTGGGGGGTAGGTTCACCCCTCCACTTT.